Below, 16 T cell receptor beta chains from the same sample are listed, as sequenced in a study of CD8 T cells in ankylosing spondylitis. Regarding the study as a whole: A TCR beta motif of seven or eight highly homologous variants appeared characteristic of ankylosing spondylitis blood.

TCRdb passed the 5' RACE reads through MiXCR, listing each CDR3 protein once. The table shows more than 650,000 distinct CDR3 sequences, with approximately 12% occurring only once. These receptors are not linked to any known antigen. The sample was blood, either unsorted or a sorted T cell fraction (not recorded which). The receptors shown here come from a male donor with ankylosing spondylitis.

This clonotype was seen many times. The chain joins TRBV7-2 to TRBJ1-1, with D uncertain. Trimming removed 3 bases at V and 0 bases at J, with 8 bases between. CDR1 and CDR2 (germline): SGHTA, FQGNSA. CDR3 size: 14 residues. CDR3 loop: CASSFYGMNTEAFF. The CDR3 DNA reads as TGTGCCAGCAGCTTTTACGGCATGAACACTGAAGCTTTCTTT.

The rearrangement links TRBV20-1 to TRBJ1-6; D possibly corresponds to TRBD1 (5 bases). V gave up 0 bases and J gave up 9 bases, with 12 bases separating them. The CDR3 runs 14 residues. Germline lookup yields CDR1 DFQATT and CDR2 SNEGSKA (reference sequence). The CDR3 region is CSARDQGWGSPLHF. CDR3 nucleotides: TGCAGTGCTAGAGATCAGGGTTGGGGTTCACCCCTCCACTTT.

This clonotype was counted a few times. This chain uses TRBV7-2 with TRBJ2-3; no definite D call. V shed 1 base and J shed 4 bases, with 15 bases lying between them. This CDR3 comprises 16 residues. The germline V gene encodes CDR1 SGHTA and CDR2 FQGNSA. The CDR3, as DNA: TGTGCCAGCAGCTTAGGGGTTTTAGCCTCCGCAGATACGCAGTATTTT. This translates into CASSLGVLASADTQYF.

This clonotype was detected many times. The chain recombines TRBV29-1 with TRBJ2-1; TRBD2 agrees at 11 bases. V gave up 1 base and J gave up 2 bases; unmatched junction bases: 4. The V gene's germline CDR1 is SQVTM and CDR2 ANQGSEA. The CDR3 length is 16 residues. The CDR3 sequence: CSVEGGLAEAYNEQFF. The CDR3 coding sequence is TGCAGCGTTGAAGGGGGACTAGCGGAGGCCTACAATGAGCAGTTCTTC.

The chain links TRBV10-3 to TRBJ2-1, with 11 bases that match TRBD1. Germline V gene lookup returns CDR1 ENHRY and CDR2 SYGVKD. J was trimmed by 2 bases and V by 5 bases; bases with no gene match: 2. This CDR3 comprises 15 residues. CDR3 amino acids: CAISRGQGAYNEQFF. The CDR3 DNA follows: TGTGCCATCAGTAGGGGACAGGGGGCCTACAATGAGCAGTTCTTC.

The chain carries TRBV7-2 and TRBJ2-1; D is possibly TRBD1 (6 bases). The length of the CDR3 is 15 residues. V shed 4 bases and J shed 12 bases, with 22 bases lying between them. Germline loops: CDR1 SGHTA, CDR2 FQGNSA. CDR3 loop: CASSYSPLDRTGQFF. As DNA, the CDR3 is TGTGCCAGCAGCTATTCCCCCCTCGACAGGACCGGGCAGTTCTTC.

The chain has TRBV19 and TRBJ2-7, with D perhaps TRBD2 (5 bases). Trimming removed 3 bases at V and 1 base at J, with 10 bases between. The CDR3 is 14 amino acids. Germline V gene lookup returns CDR1 LNHDA and CDR2 SQIVND (reference sequence). In DNA form, the CDR3 reads TGTGCCAGTAGTATGACTGGGAGATCCTACGAGCAGTACTTC. It yields the protein CASSMTGRSYEQYF.

This rearrangement joins TRBV5-1 to TRBJ1-4; the D is unclear. In germline, CDR1 is SGHRS, CDR2 YFSETQ. This CDR3 has 15 residues. Deletions cut 4 bases from V and 7 bases from J, with 17 bases between. DNA of the CDR3: TGCGCCAGCAGCCTAGACCGGCCAGAGAGTGAAAAACTGTTTTTT. Its translation: CASSLDRPESEKLFF.

The chain has TRBV6-2 or TRBV6-3 and TRBJ1-2; D gene ambiguous. The germline CDR1 and CDR2 sequences are MNHEY and SVGEGT. The CDR3 consists of 11 residues. Deletions cut 8 bases from V and 4 bases from J, with 8 bases between. CDR3 in DNA: TGTGCCAGCGGCAGTGGCTATGGCTACACCTTC. It specifies CASGSGYGYTF.

This clonotype was picked up a small number of times. The V call is TRBV10-3, the J call TRBJ2-3, with TRBD1 matching 9 bases. In germline, CDR1 is ENHRY, CDR2 SYGVKD. The ends lost 6 bases at V and 3 bases at J; junction bases unmatched: 4. This CDR3 is 14 amino acids long. This CDR3 reads CAIRQGAGTDTQYF. The DNA for the CDR3 is TGTGCCATCAGACAGGGGGCTGGAACAGATACGCAGTATTTT.

This clonotype was observed a handful of times. The chain combines TRBV11-1 with TRBJ2-3, with no clear D. CDR1 and CDR2 from the germline V gene are SGHAT and FQDESV (reference sequence). There are 15 residues in the CDR3. Trimming took off 8 bases at V and 2 bases at J, with 17 bases between the two ends. This CDR3 reads CASSPGPGYTDTQYF. The CDR3 DNA reads TGTGCCAGCTCCCCGGGTCCCGGGTACACAGATACGCAGTATTTT.

This sequence joins TRBV20-1 and TRBJ1-2, with 7 bases identical to TRBD1. This CDR3 has 13 amino acids. Germline V CDR1 and CDR2: DFQATT, SNEGSKA (reference sequence). V shed 4 bases, J shed 6 bases, and the junction held 8 bases outside the gene matches. The CDR3 sequence is CSAKTDREHGYTF. CDR3 sequence (DNA): TGCAGTGCTAAGACCGACAGGGAGCATGGCTACACCTTC.

This clonotype was observed at least ten times. The chain employs TRBV20-1 and TRBJ1-1; 11 nucleotides line up with TRBD1. From germline, CDR1 is DFQATT and CDR2 SNEGSKA (reference sequence). The CDR3 sequence is 14 residues long. V trimming: 4 bases; J trimming: 2 bases; junction bases outside the gene matches: 3. This CDR3 reads CSAKRTGGNTEAFF. The CDR3 nucleotides are TGCAGTGCTAAAAGGACAGGGGGCAACACTGAAGCTTTCTTT.

The rearrangement joins TRBV12-3 or TRBV12-4 to TRBJ2-6; 11 bases agree with TRBD1. There are 18 residues in the CDR3. Germline trimming cut 4 bases from V and 0 bases from J; bases unmatched to any gene: 5. The CDR3 reads CASSSRDRGISGANVLTF. Written as DNA, the CDR3 is TGTGCCAGCAGTTCGCGGGACAGGGGGATCTCTGGGGCCAACGTCCTGACTTTC.

This clonotype has only a few counts. The chain carries TRBV5-1 and TRBJ2-5; D call uncertain. V gave up 5 bases and J gave up 6 bases, with 14 bases separating them. The CDR3 covers 13 residues. Germline CDR1 and CDR2: SGHRS and YFSETQ. CDR3 amino acids: CASSRARSQTQYF. Written as DNA, the CDR3 is TGCGCCAGCAGTCGGGCCCGGAGCCAGACCCAGTACTTC. Filled out from reference TRBV5-1 and TRBJ2-5, the complete variable domain reads KAGVTQTPRYLIKTRGQQVTLSCSPISGHRSVSWYQQTPGQGLQFLFEYFSETQRNKGNFPGRFSGRQFSNSRSEMNVSTLELGDSALYLCASSRARSQTQYFGPGTRLLVL.

This clonotype has a count of ten or more. The chain joins TRBV27 to TRBJ1-4, with 8 bases identical to TRBD1. This CDR3 comprises 14 residues. Germline V gene sequence: CDR1 MNHEY, CDR2 SMNVEV (reference sequence). V lost 6 bases and J lost 6; bases outside the gene matches: 6. The CDR3 nucleotides are TGTGCCAGCAGCTCAGGGGGCGCGGATGAAAAACTGTTTTTT. Its protein is CASSSGGADEKLFF.